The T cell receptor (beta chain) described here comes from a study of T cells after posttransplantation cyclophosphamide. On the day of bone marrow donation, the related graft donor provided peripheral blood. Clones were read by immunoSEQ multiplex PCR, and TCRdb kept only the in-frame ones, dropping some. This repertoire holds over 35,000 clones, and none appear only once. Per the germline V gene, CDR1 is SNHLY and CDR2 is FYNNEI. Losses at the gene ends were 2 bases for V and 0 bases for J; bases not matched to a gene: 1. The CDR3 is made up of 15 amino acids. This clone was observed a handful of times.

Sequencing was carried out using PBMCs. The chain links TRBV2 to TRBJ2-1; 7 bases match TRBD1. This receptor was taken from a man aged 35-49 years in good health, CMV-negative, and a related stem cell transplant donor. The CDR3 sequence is CASSERDSSYNEQFF. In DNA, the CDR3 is TGTGCCAGCAGTGAACGGGACAGCTCCTACAATGAGCAGTTCTTC.